The entry below gives a single T cell receptor beta chain sequence along with its context. The sample is drawn from a study of blood T cell repertoires in COVID-19. Study details: Acute-phase and convalescent COVID-19 samples originated in the United States, Italy and Spain. Sources were T cells, B-cell-depleted T cells, or PBMCs; the material itself was cDNA or gDNA.

V was clipped by 2 bases and J by 1 base; unmatched bases: 4. CDR3 size: 16 residues. The germline V gene encodes CDR1 LGHNA and CDR2 YSLEER. The protocol was immunoSEQ multiplex PCR, while the TCRdb copy is restricted to in-frame clones and leaves out a portion. The data hold some 250,000 clones, with over 70% observed a single time. The sample consisted of peripheral blood. The chain uses TRBV4-3 and TRBJ1-2; TRBD1 aligns across 10 bases. The TCR was taken from a woman older than 75 with acute or convalescent COVID-19. The CDR3 DNA follows: TGCGCCAGCAGCCAACGACAGGGGGCGGTTAACTATGGCTACACCTTC. Translated, it gives CASSQRQGAVNYGYTF.